This note documents a single TCR beta chain sequence. Its cognate antigen is unknown. The study ran its PCR with 60 Vbeta and 13 Jbeta primers. Assay used: immunoSEQ multiplex PCR; TCRdb lists only in-frame clones, some missing. The sample records about 180,000 clones, 60% to 85% being singletons. The data belong to a study of cytomegalovirus exposure and HLA in healthy donors. Findings of the study overall: According to a later analysis, most TCR beta chains associated with CMV appeared HLA-restricted. Highly shared sequence variants in one cluster were likely a sequencing artifact. Available immune exposure information was restricted to CMV serostatus only.

CDR1 is SGHVS, CDR2 FQNEAQ, per germline. Trimming left V 5 bases short and J 7 bases short, with 12 bases between. The CDR3 is 13 residues long. The sequence was collected from a man aged 40-55 years in good health and CMV-seronegative. The specimen sequenced was PBMCs. The chain combines TRBV7-8 with TRBJ2-1, with D possibly being TRBD2 (6 bases). CDR3 sequence reads: CASSVGTLNEQFF. The DNA of the CDR3 is TGTGCCAGCAGCGTCGGGACTTTGAATGAGCAGTTCTTC.